This paragraph reports one TCR beta chain. The sample comes from a study of blood T cell repertoires in COVID-19. Clones were read by immunoSEQ multiplex PCR, and TCRdb kept only the in-frame ones, dropping some. The data show approximately 170,000 clones, 75% to 90% seen once. Cohort 3 donors were reported recovered after two negative PCRs, clearance, or symptom resolution. This CDR3 is built from 16 residues. V lost 0 bases and J lost 4; bases outside the gene matches: 5. Germline V gene lookup returns CDR1 LGHNT and CDR2 FRNRAP. The receptor was isolated from a young woman who had recovered from COVID-19. The chain has TRBV12-5 and TRBJ2-1, with TRBD2 matching over 8 bases. Sequenced material: PBMCs or T cells enriched from blood (not recorded which). CDR3 sequence: CASGLVRASGYNEQFF. The CDR3 bases are TGTGCTAGTGGTTTGGTAAGGGCTAGCGGGTACAATGAGCAGTTCTTC.